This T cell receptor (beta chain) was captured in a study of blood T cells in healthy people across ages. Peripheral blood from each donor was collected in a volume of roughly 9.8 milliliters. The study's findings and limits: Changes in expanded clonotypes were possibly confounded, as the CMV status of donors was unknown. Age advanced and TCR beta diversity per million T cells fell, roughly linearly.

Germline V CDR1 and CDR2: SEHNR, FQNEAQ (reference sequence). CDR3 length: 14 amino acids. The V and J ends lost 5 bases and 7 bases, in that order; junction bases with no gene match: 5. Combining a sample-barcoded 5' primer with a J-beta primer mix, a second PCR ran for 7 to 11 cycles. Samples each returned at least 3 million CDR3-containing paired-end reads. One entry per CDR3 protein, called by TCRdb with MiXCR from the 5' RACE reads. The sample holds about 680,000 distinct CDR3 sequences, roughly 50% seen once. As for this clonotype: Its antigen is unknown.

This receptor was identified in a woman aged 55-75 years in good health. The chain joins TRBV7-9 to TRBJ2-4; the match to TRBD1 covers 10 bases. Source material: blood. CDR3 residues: CASSHPGQGNIQYF. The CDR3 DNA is TGTGCCAGCAGCCATCCGGGACAGGGGAACATTCAGTACTTC. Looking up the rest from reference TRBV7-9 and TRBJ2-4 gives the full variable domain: DTGVSQNPRHKITKRGQNVTFRCDPISEHNRLYWYRQTLGQGPEFLTYFQNEAQLEKSRLLSDRFSAERPKGSFSTLEIQRTEQGDSAMYLCASSHPGQGNIQYFGAGTRLSVL.